Detailed here is one T cell receptor beta chain. It has no known antigen specificity. No much larger clone exists at a distance of one base, and base qualities are not known. From the cysteine through the phenylalanine, the CDR3 covers 15 amino acids. Just CDR3 DNA is preserved here, 45 bases in frame from base 1. CDR1 and CDR2 are drawn from the germline V gene: SGHRS, YFSETQ. The germline ends are 18 bases apart after V is trimmed by 5 bases and J by 7 bases. This entry belongs to a study of cytomegalovirus exposure and HLA in healthy donors (TCRdb year 2017). Study-wide context: An earlier analysis of approximately 640 of the donors reported 250 to 300 Gb of sequence data and 117 million unique TCR beta sequences from about 179 million T cells. Roughly 300 gigabases of sequencing data and tens of millions of unique TCR sequences were included in an early release covering several hundred HLA-typed donors. Among the roughly 380 genotyped donors, approximately 77% belonged to the genetic ancestry cluster associated with self-reported Caucasian donors. The study was designed to test whether signatures of past pathogen exposure could be identified by cataloging public T cell receptors. The T cell repertoires of 666 subjects were profiled by immunosequencing and related to cytomegalovirus serostatus. In addition to the first cohort of around 670 subjects, a separate validation cohort of about 120 different subjects was used. To predict cytomegalovirus infection status, the study brought together high-throughput TCR immunosequencing, statistical association of individual TCRs with disease status, and machine learning. In a later analysis, previously published TCR beta repertoires from several hundred donors were re-analyzed and high-resolution HLA genotyping was added so that TCR occurrence patterns could be studied. Rather than drawing on any new phenotypic data, the later analysis identified candidate immune exposures from TCR beta sequences and the way those sequences occurred across donors. To decide whether each TCR beta V gene segment behaved as functional or pseudogenic, an earlier analysis of approximately 620 of the donors relied on high-throughput TCR beta sequencing. Donor age, sex, ethnicity and CMV serostatus were compiled together with the repertoire data. In a later genetic analysis, genome-wide SNP genotypes for 398 of the 666 donors were used, and that subset was treated as a discovery cohort. All discovery cohort repertoires had been generated using a single sequencing platform. Both class I and class II loci were covered by HLA typing, at four-digit resolution. Typing coverage varied by locus: about 629-640 donors for A, B, C, DRB1 and DQB1; some 520 for DQA1; more than 600 for DPA1; 450 to 480 for DPB1. Several DR-DQ haplotypes were handled as single units for association and clustering because linkage in the cohort was strong. On average, around 230,000 unique TCR beta nucleotide sequences were sequenced per donor among 398 genotyped donors of the cohort, with roughly 20% of those sequences being non-productive.

Preparation of the library involved the immunoSEQ multiplex PCR assay. For the multiplex PCR, a mixture combining 60 forward primers for TCR Vbeta segments and 13 reverse primers for TCR Jbeta segments was used. The CDR3 region of rearranged TCR beta genes was amplified from genomic DNA with a multiplex PCR assay. Amplified TCR beta libraries were sequenced as 87-base-pair reads on the Illumina HiSeq System. The study's processing was this. A later analysis counted 65 million to 90 million unique TCR beta chains across the 670 or so repertoires, and roughly 11 million of these chains were shared by at least two donors. To remove PCR and sequencing errors, raw reads were error-corrected and collapsed into unique sequences using a nearest-neighbor algorithm that merged closely related sequences. V, D and J gene segments were assigned by aligning CDR3 sequences to IMGT reference sequences. For a sequence to be retained, at least a six-nucleotide match to both a V gene segment and a J gene segment was required. A rearrangement was called productive if the CDR3 had no stop codons and remained in frame with V and J, and every other rearrangement was called non-productive. CDR3 was defined according to IMGT convention as the region running from the second conserved V-encoded cysteine to the conserved J-encoded phenylalanine. Sequences without an unambiguous match to a single V gene segment were excluded from the earlier analysis of about 630 of the donors. An earlier analysis of several hundred of the donors classified V segments as functional when productive rearrangements were above 56.7% and as segregating when the standard deviation between donors was above 5%. To diagnose cytomegalovirus status from the catalog of TCR beta chain sequences, a statistical classification framework was built. A later analysis assigned V and J genes by comparing TCR nucleotide sequences with IMGT/GENE-DB human TR gene sequences. A later analysis assigned CDR3 sequences and most-parsimonious VDJ recombination scenarios with the TCRdist pipeline. In a later analysis, each TCR beta chain was defined by its CDR3 amino acid sequence together with its V-gene family, and reads without a unique V-gene family were excluded. To address suspected cross-contamination and a sequencing artifact, a later analysis removed several hundred highly shared, low-generation-probability nucleotide sequences. In a later analysis, a clonal expansion index was calculated for each public chain from normalized within-repertoire ranks of inferred template counts. In a later analysis, generation probabilities were computed using a VDJ recombination model fitted to out-of-frame rearrangements, and the results were checked against IGoR. In a later analysis, TCR-TCR, TCR-HLA and TCR-CMV co-occurrence was scored with hypergeometric tests, and a repertoire-size bias correction was applied to TCR pairs. A later analysis estimated false discovery rates by permuting HLA or CMV assignments 20 times. In a later analysis, co-occurring TCRs were grouped using DBSCAN, and TCRdist sequence similarity was added for clustering within HLA-allele-positive subsets. Co-occurrence clustering excluded repertoires with fewer than 30,000 or more than 120,000 public chains, plus five with anomalous nucleotide sharing. TCRdb limited this immuneACCESS table to in-frame rearrangements with V and J called. A share of clones is missing; checked studies link under half to unresolved V genes, and the rest is unexplained. That table is the source of V, J and clone size, and D and trimming were worked out from the DNA. Present in this sample are roughly 100,000 clones, nearly 80% of which were seen just once. The ten largest clones take up roughly 5% of the sample.

The cohort was made up of roughly 670 healthy bone marrow donors. All cohort members were sampled while nominally healthy, although unrecorded immune exposures were likely present. The donor was CMV seropositive and belonged to the group of 250 to 300 seropositive cohort members. Each donor provided a peripheral blood sample, and peripheral blood mononuclear cells were used for TCR beta sequencing. The Qiagen DNeasy Blood Extraction Kit was used to extract genomic DNA from the blood cell samples. Results and caveats for the whole study, not just this receptor: Correlated functional status among segregating V segments might reflect linkage disequilibrium, but an unknown experimental factor could not be ruled out. The presence/absence analyses assumed that sequencing depth was roughly uniform across donors, and that assumption may not be true. The authors suggested that the approach could potentially be generalized to other disease states and immunological phenotypes. A few of the identified cytomegalovirus-associated TCR beta chains were confirmed in vitro to be specific for cytomegalovirus antigens. According to a later analysis, TCR association rates differed among HLA loci, with DRB1 alleles showing the most associated TCRs and HLA-C alleles showing the fewest. Assigning TCR associations to individual alleles was difficult when HLA alleles, especially DR and DQ, strongly co-occurred. Most TCR sequences were seen in very few donors, while some public TCRs were found in many individuals. A later genetic analysis reported fewer N-insertions in productive TCRs among donors in an Asian-associated ancestry cluster than the approximately 700-donor mean. Immune exposure information for the cohort was limited to CMV serostatus. A further reported finding was that TCR beta sequences accurately predicted the HLA-A and HLA-B alleles for most subjects in the first cohort. According to a later analysis, parvovirus B19, influenza, CMV and Epstein-Barr virus appeared linked to several top co-occurrence clusters. In both the original and validation cohorts, the classifier was reported to diagnose cytomegalovirus status with high specificity and sensitivity. Because HLA typing was unavailable for some donors at each locus, only the typed subset was used in association tests. Because counts were too low, around 17 rarely observed V segments, including chromosome 9 orphons, were left out of the earlier analysis of some 640 of the donors. An earlier analysis of 450 to 750 of the donors showed that most TCR beta V segments appeared in productive rearrangements either about 87% or about 30% of the time, which broadly matched IMGT annotations. According to a later analysis, most CMV-associated TCR beta chains appeared to be HLA-restricted, and the HLA associations seemed to be driven largely by CMV exposure. A group of highly shared sequence variants was considered likely to be a technical artifact of the sequencing pipeline. The 87-base-pair reads could not distinguish some IMGT-functional V segments, including TRBV6-2 and TRBV6-3, so those segments were excluded. Compared with equally common non-associated chains, HLA-associated TCR beta chains in a later analysis were more clonally expanded and had lower generation probabilities. At a false discovery rate of 0.05, a later analysis linked 15,000 to 20,000 TCR beta sequences to specific HLA alleles. An association between a missense DCLRE1C variant and V-gene and J-gene trimming of TCR beta chains was found in a later genetic analysis and replicated in an independent cohort. In this cohort, only TCR beta chains were sequenced, and detectable features were limited by the absence of alpha or paired-chain data. A total of fewer than 200 TCR beta chains were listed by the study as associated with cytomegalovirus.

The sequence links TRBV5-1 to TRBJ2-2; the D gene is perhaps TRBD1, from 8 matching bases. This clonotype originated in a man in his 60s in good health and CMV-seropositive. The specimen was PBMCs. The CDR3 is CASRYGQGGNGELFF. DNA sequence: TGCGCCAGCAGATACGGACAGGGAGGGAACGGGGAGCTGTTTTTT.